A single sample gave rise to the 30 T cell receptor beta chains below, sequenced in a study of blood T cell repertoires in COVID-19. Generated by immunoSEQ multiplex PCR, the TCRdb table keeps only in-frame clones and is missing some. The repertoire has hundreds of thousands of clones, about 91% of them found once; the top ten carry about 1.2%. The sample consisted of PBMCs or T cells enriched from blood (not recorded which). These receptors were taken from a woman in her thirties or forties with acute COVID-19.

This clone occurred many times. The chain carries TRBV5-1 and TRBJ2-7, with TRBD2 identical over 10 bases. CDR1 and CDR2 from the germline V gene are SGHRS and YFSETQ. This CDR3 contains 14 residues. V lost 3 bases and J lost 6; bases outside the gene matches: 6. Here the CDR3 reads CASSYLAGDGEQYF. CDR3 nucleotides: TGCGCCAGCAGCTACCTAGCGGGAGACGGCGAGCAGTACTTC.

A note on this clone: This sample includes further DNA sequences coding for the same CDR3. This chain connects TRBV7-9 to TRBJ1-1; weak D call: TRBD1 (5 bases). V lost 2 bases to trimming and J lost 3 bases, with 10 bases between them. This CDR3 has 14 amino acids. The V gene's germline CDR1 is SEHNR and CDR2 FQNEAQ (reference sequence). The CDR3 DNA reads TGTGCCAGCAGCTTATTGGGGGGTGACACTGAAGCTTTCTTT. Protein product: CASSLLGGDTEAFF.

In its sample, this clone was seen once. The V and J genes are TRBV14 and TRBJ2-3; 7 bases match TRBD2. Trimming at V came to 3 bases and at J to 4 bases, leaving 4 bases not matched to a gene. From germline, CDR1 is SGHDN and CDR2 FVKESK. This CDR3 has 14 residues. The CDR3 sequence is CASSHMTSPDTQYF. In DNA, the CDR3 is TGTGCCAGCAGCCATATGACTAGCCCAGATACGCAGTATTTT.

The chain is built from TRBV2 and TRBJ1-3, with a weak D call TRBD1 (5 bases). Trimming took off 4 bases at V and 1 base at J, with 11 bases between the two ends. Germline lookup yields CDR1 SNHLY and CDR2 FYNNEI. CDR3 length: 15 residues. The DNA for the CDR3 is TGTGCCAGCAGTGTTGAGGGGAGGTCTGGAAACACCATATATTTT. Its protein is CASSVEGRSGNTIYF. The full variable domain, its missing parts supplied by reference TRBV2 and TRBJ1-3, is EPEVTQTPSHQVTQMGQEVILRCVPISNHLYFYWYRQILGQKVEFLVSFYNNEISEKSEIFDDQFSVERPDGSNFTLKIRSTKLEDSAMYFCASSVEGRSGNTIYFGEGSWLTVV.

This sequence joins TRBV5-1 and TRBJ2-1; 11 bases are a match to TRBD2. The germline gives CDR1 SGHRS, CDR2 YFSETQ. CDR3 length: 16 amino acids. Trimming took 0 bases from V and 5 from J; bases not matched to a gene: 4. CDR3 loop: CASSLGPLAGDNEQFF. Here the CDR3 DNA reads TGCGCCAGCAGCTTGGGCCCACTAGCGGGGGACAATGAGCAGTTCTTC.

The gene calls are TRBV11-2 and TRBJ1-3; D call uncertain. CDR3 length: 14 residues. V was cut by 0 bases and J by 6 bases, with 9 bases left in between. CDR1 is SGHAT, CDR2 FQNNGV, per germline. This CDR3 reads CASSLDIGVNTIYF. In DNA, the CDR3 is TGTGCCAGCAGCTTAGATATCGGGGTAAACACCATATATTTT.

This chain links TRBV12-3 or TRBV12-4 with TRBJ1-4; D is possibly TRBD1 (6 bases). This CDR3 is built from 13 residues. Trimming pared 5 bases from V and 2 bases from J, leaving 6 bases between. The CDR3 DNA sequence: TGTGCCAGCAGTACAGGGACTAATGAAAAACTGTTTTTT. Translation: CASSTGTNEKLFF.

About this clone: The same CDR3 also results from other DNA sequences found in this sample. The chain links TRBV28 to TRBJ1-2; TRBD1 matches 8 bases. Germline loops: CDR1 MDHEN, CDR2 SYDVKM. There are 14 residues in the CDR3. V lost 1 base and J lost 4; bases outside the gene matches: 2. CDR3 sequence (DNA): TGTGCCAGCAGTTTATCCGACAGGGGCTATGGCTACACCTTC. Translated: CASSLSDRGYGYTF.

The CDR3 here is CASSYLDEQYF. The CDR3 bases are TGTGCCAGCAGTTACCTCGACGAGCAGTACTTC. The chain recombines TRBV6-5 with TRBJ2-7, with D unresolved. The germline gives CDR1 MNHEY, CDR2 SVGAGI. Trimming removed 2 bases from V and 5 bases from J, with 4 bases in between. This CDR3 is built from 11 residues.

The chain recombines TRBV19 with TRBJ1-2; D ambiguous. The CDR3 totals 12 residues. The germline V gene has CDR1 LNHDA and CDR2 SQIVND (reference sequence). V gave up 10 bases and J gave up 7 bases, with 16 bases separating them. CDR3 in amino acids: CATLGGLIGYTF. DNA of the CDR3: TGTGCCACTCTAGGCGGGTTAATTGGCTACACCTTC. Complete variable domain (other parts from reference TRBV19 and TRBJ1-2): DGGITQSPKYLFRKEGQNVTLSCEQNLNHDAMYWYRQDPGQGLRLIYYSQIVNDFQKGDIAEGYSVSREKKESFPLTVTSAQKNPTAFYLCATLGGLIGYTFGSGTRLTVV.

This chain links TRBV14 with TRBJ2-3; a possible D gene is TRBD1 (6 bases). The V gene lost 0 bases and the J gene lost 3 bases, with 19 bases spanning the gap. Germline CDR1 and CDR2: SGHDN and FVKESK. CDR3 length equals 18 residues. The CDR3 reads CASSQDPTVGQQTDTQYF. As DNA, the CDR3 is TGTGCCAGCAGCCAAGATCCAACCGTAGGACAGCAGACAGATACGCAGTATTTT.

V and J are TRBV7-3 and TRBJ1-5; 10 bases fit TRBD1. The V and J ends lost 0 bases and 6 bases, in that order; junction bases with no gene match: 2. The CDR3 consists of 15 residues. Germline assignment: CDR1 SGHTA and CDR2 FQGTGA. The CDR3 protein is CASSLTGQGGQPQHF. CDR3 DNA: TGTGCCAGCAGCTTAACAGGACAGGGGGGTCAGCCCCAGCATTTT.

V usage is TRBV10-3 and J usage is TRBJ2-7, with 11 bases lining up with TRBD2. The CDR3 consists of 16 residues. J was trimmed by 4 bases and V by 3 bases; bases with no gene match: 8. CDR1 and CDR2 (germline): ENHRY, SYGVKD. In DNA, the CDR3 is TGTGCCATCAGTGACCTGGGACTAGCGGATAATTACGAGCAGTACTTC. Protein sequence: CAISDLGLADNYEQYF.

In regard to this clone: The junction departs from germline at one end; a sequencing error may be responsible. In DNA, the CDR3 is TGTGCTAGCAGCAGGGGGACACCTGGGGCCAACGTCCTGACTTTC. This translates into CASSRGTPGANVLTF. V is TRBV7-7 and J is TRBJ2-6; 7 nucleotides match TRBD1. The length of the CDR3 is 15 residues. From germline, CDR1 is SSHAT and CDR2 FNYEAQ (reference sequence). Full variable domain (rest looked up from reference TRBV7-7 and TRBJ2-6): GAGVSQSPRYKVTKRGQDVTLRCDPISSHATLYWYQQALGQGPEFLTYFNYEAQPDKSGLPSDRFSAERPEGSISTLTIQRTEQRDSAMYRCASSRGTPGANVLTFGAGSRLTVL.

The chain recombines TRBV19 with TRBJ1-1, with no clear D. Germline CDR1 and CDR2: LNHDA and SQIVND (reference sequence). The CDR3 is 14 amino acids. V was cut by 5 bases and J by 1 base, with 11 bases left in between. The CDR3 DNA reads as TGTGCCAGTAGTCCAAGAGAAAGGAACACTGAAGCTTTCTTT. The encoded protein is CASSPRERNTEAFF.

This clone was observed once. This chain joins TRBV29-1 and TRBJ1-3, with 8 nucleotides matching TRBD1. The CDR3 length is 14 residues. Germline V gene lookup returns CDR1 SQVTM and CDR2 ANQGSEA. V was pared by 8 bases and J by 2 bases, with 8 bases of the junction left unmatched. CDR3 region: CSTTGEGTGNTIYF. The CDR3, as DNA: TGCAGCACGACAGGGGAAGGTACTGGAAACACCATATATTTT.

The chain is built from TRBV30 and TRBJ1-5; 8 positions agree with TRBD1. The length of the CDR3 is 14 residues. Germline lookup yields CDR1 GTSNPN and CDR2 SVGIG (reference sequence). The V and J ends lost 2 bases and 7 bases, in that order; junction bases with no gene match: 7. The CDR3 reads CAWSFGTGGQPQHF. The CDR3 DNA follows: TGTGCCTGGAGTTTCGGGACAGGAGGACAGCCCCAGCATTTT.

The chain has TRBV14 and TRBJ2-1; the D is unclear. Germline V gene lookup returns CDR1 SGHDN and CDR2 FVKESK. The CDR3 has 11 amino acids. The germline V and J ends were trimmed by 4 bases and 6 bases, with 4 bases remaining between them. The CDR3, as DNA: TGTGCCAGCAGCCTCTCCAATGAGCAGTTCTTC. Its protein product is CASSLSNEQFF.

This chain connects TRBV24-1 to TRBJ1-5; possible D gene TRBD1, 5 bases. CDR1 is KGHDR and CDR2 is SFDVKD in the germline V gene. The CDR3 runs to 13 residues. Trimming removed 7 bases at V and 5 bases at J, with 11 bases between. CDR3 nucleotide sequence: TGTGCCACCAGGGACTCGGGGGATCAGCCCCAGCATTTT. It specifies CATRDSGDQPQHF.

The rearrangement uses TRBV5-1 and TRBJ2-5, with D possibly being TRBD1 (5 bases). The germline V and J ends were trimmed by 1 base and 4 bases, with 5 bases remaining between them. The CDR3 is 12 amino acids. Germline lookup yields CDR1 SGHRS and CDR2 YFSETQ. This CDR3 reads CASSLQGETQYF. In DNA, the CDR3 is TGCGCCAGCAGCTTGCAGGGAGAGACCCAGTACTTC. Supplemented by reference TRBV5-1 and TRBJ2-5, the full variable domain reads KAGVTQTPRYLIKTRGQQVTLSCSPISGHRSVSWYQQTPGQGLQFLFEYFSETQRNKGNFPGRFSGRQFSNSRSEMNVSTLELGDSALYLCASSLQGETQYFGPGTRLLVL.

The V call is TRBV7-2, the J call TRBJ1-2, with TRBD1 matching over 7 bases. This CDR3 is 16 amino acids long. Trimming cost V 5 bases and J 4 bases; bases outside gene matches: 13. Germline CDR1 reads SGHTA; CDR2 reads FQGNSA. The CDR3 loop is CASSLKKDRTSYGYTF. The CDR3, as DNA: TGTGCCAGCAGCCTAAAAAAGGACAGGACCTCCTATGGCTACACCTTC. The variable domain in full, completed from reference TRBV7-2 and TRBJ1-2, reads GAGVSQSPSNKVTEKGKDVELRCDPISGHTALYWYRQSLGQGLEFLIYFQGNSAPDKSGLPSDRFSAERTGGSVSTLTIQRTQQEDSAVYLCASSLKKDRTSYGYTFGSGTRLTVV.

The chain joins TRBV18 to TRBJ1-1, with 8 bases aligning to TRBD1. The germline V gene has CDR1 KGHSH and CDR2 LQKENI. This CDR3 has 15 residues. V was clipped by 6 bases and J by 1 base; unmatched bases: 7. CDR3 protein: CASSGTGLSNTEAFF. CDR3 nucleotide sequence: TGTGCCAGCTCCGGGACAGGACTTTCGAACACTGAAGCTTTCTTT. The full variable domain, its missing parts supplied by reference TRBV18 and TRBJ1-1, is NAGVMQNPRHLVRRRGQEARLRCSPMKGHSHVYWYRQLPEEGLKFMVYLQKENIIDESGMPKERFSAEFPKEGPSILRIQQVVRGDSAAYFCASSGTGLSNTEAFFGQGTRLTVV.

The chain couples TRBV29-1 to TRBJ1-6, with 8 bases that match TRBD1. J gave up 8 bases and V 5 bases, and 5 bases lay outside the gene matches. This CDR3 contains 13 residues. Germline V CDR1 and CDR2: SQVTM, ANQGSEA. This chain's CDR3 is CSVRQGLDSPLHF. CDR3 coding DNA: TGCAGCGTTAGACAGGGGTTGGATTCACCCCTCCACTTT.

This sequence joins TRBV7-8 and TRBJ1-1; no firm D call. The CDR3 spans 12 residues. With 3 bases removed from V and 5 bases from J, the gap between germline ends came to 7 bases. Germline V gives CDR1 SGHVS, CDR2 FQNEAQ. The CDR3 sequence is CASSFRRTEAFF. CDR3 DNA: TGTGCCAGCAGCTTTAGGCGGACTGAAGCTTTCTTT.

CDR3: CASSLGDNGYTF. The DNA for the CDR3 is TGTGCCAGCTCACTAGGAGATAATGGCTACACCTTC. The chain couples TRBV18 to TRBJ1-2; D ambiguous. Germline assignment: CDR1 KGHSH and CDR2 LQKENI. V was clipped by 4 bases and J by 6 bases, with 9 bases between them. CDR3 length: 12 residues. The variable domain in full, with the rest retrieved from reference TRBV18 and TRBJ1-2, is NAGVMQNPRHLVRRRGQEARLRCSPMKGHSHVYWYRQLPEEGLKFMVYLQKENIIDESGMPKERFSAEFPKEGPSILRIQQVVRGDSAAYFCASSLGDNGYTFGSGTRLTVV.

V gene TRBV18 combines with J gene TRBJ2-7; the match to TRBD2 covers 11 bases. The germline CDR1 and CDR2 sequences are KGHSH and LQKENI. J was trimmed by 3 bases and V by 6 bases; bases with no gene match: 10. The length of the CDR3 is 16 residues. The DNA of the CDR3 is TGTGCCAGCTCCCCGGGAGAACTAGCGGGAGTCTACGAGCAGTACGTC. Translated: CASSPGELAGVYEQYV.

The chain recombines TRBV20-1 with TRBJ2-1, with D unresolved. This CDR3 is 11 amino acids long. V lost 5 bases and J lost 7, with 9 bases in between. CDR1 and CDR2 (germline): DFQATT, SNEGSKA (reference sequence). The DNA for the CDR3 is TGCAGTGCTCTTTTGCAGAATGAGCAGTTCTTC. Amino acids: CSALLQNEQFF.

The chain employs TRBV18 and TRBJ2-5, with D unclear. Germline assignment: CDR1 KGHSH and CDR2 LQKENI. The germline V and J ends were trimmed by 0 bases and 7 bases, with 12 bases remaining between them. This CDR3 spans 14 amino acids. As DNA, the CDR3 is TGTGCCAGCTCACCACCTGCTAGAGATGGGACCCAGTACTTC. It specifies CASSPPARDGTQYF.

The gene calls are TRBV5-4 and TRBJ2-1; 12 bases match TRBD2. CDR1 and CDR2 from the germline V gene are SGHNT and YYREEE (reference sequence). The CDR3 contains 16 residues. V gave up 3 bases and J gave up 3 bases; unmatched junction bases: 4. The CDR3 DNA is TGTGCCAGCAGCTCAAGGACTAGCGGGATCTACAATGAGCAGTTCTTC. It translates to CASSSRTSGIYNEQFF.

The rearrangement uses TRBV15 and TRBJ1-2, with D possibly being TRBD1 (6 bases). Germline CDR1 LNHNV, CDR2 YYDKDF (reference sequence). There are 16 residues in the CDR3. V lost 0 bases to trimming and J lost 3 bases, with 14 bases between them. The CDR3 protein is CATSREPTGIYYGYTF. For the CDR3, the DNA is TGTGCCACCAGCAGAGAACCGACAGGTATTTACTATGGCTACACCTTC.